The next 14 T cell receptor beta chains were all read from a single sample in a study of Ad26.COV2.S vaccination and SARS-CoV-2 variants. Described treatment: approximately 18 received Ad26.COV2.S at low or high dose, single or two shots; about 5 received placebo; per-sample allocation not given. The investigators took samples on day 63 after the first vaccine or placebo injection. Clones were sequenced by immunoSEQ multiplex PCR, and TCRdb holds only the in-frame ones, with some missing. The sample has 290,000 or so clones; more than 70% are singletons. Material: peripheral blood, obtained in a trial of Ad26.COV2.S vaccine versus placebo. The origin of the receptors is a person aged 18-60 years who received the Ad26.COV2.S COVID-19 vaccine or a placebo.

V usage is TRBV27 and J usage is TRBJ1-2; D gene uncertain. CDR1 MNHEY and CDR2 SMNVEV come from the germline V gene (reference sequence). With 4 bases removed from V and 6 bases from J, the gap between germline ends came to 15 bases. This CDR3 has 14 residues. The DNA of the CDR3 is TGTGCCAGCAGTTCGACCGAACGACTCCATGGCTACACCTTC. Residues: CASSSTERLHGYTF.

CDR3 region: CASSIVTAKNYGYTF. CDR3 DNA: TGTGCCAGTAGTATCGTGACAGCAAAAAACTATGGCTACACCTTC. The rearrangement links TRBV19 to TRBJ1-2; D is perhaps TRBD1 (5 bases). Trimming took off 3 bases at V and 2 bases at J, with 13 bases between the two ends. There are 15 residues in the CDR3. Germline-derived CDR1 and CDR2 are LNHDA and SQIVND (reference sequence).

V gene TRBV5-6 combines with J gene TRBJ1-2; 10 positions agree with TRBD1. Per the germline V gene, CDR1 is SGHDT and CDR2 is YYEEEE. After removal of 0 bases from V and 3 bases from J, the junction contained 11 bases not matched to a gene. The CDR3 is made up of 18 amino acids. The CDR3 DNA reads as TGTGCCAGCAGCTTGGAAGAAGGGACAGGGGCCAGTTACTATGGCTACACCTTC. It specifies CASSLEEGTGASYYGYTF.

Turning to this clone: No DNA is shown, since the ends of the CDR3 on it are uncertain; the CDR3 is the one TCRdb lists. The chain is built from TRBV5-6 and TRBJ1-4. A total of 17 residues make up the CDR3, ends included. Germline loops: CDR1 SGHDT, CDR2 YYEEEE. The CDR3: CASSLFLWGSTNEKLFF.

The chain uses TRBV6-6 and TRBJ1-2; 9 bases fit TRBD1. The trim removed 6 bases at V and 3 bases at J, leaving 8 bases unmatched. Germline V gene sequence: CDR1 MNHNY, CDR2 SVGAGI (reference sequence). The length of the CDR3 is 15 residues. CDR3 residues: CASRAGTGRDYGYTF. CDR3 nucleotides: TGTGCCAGCAGGGCTGGGACAGGGAGGGACTATGGCTACACCTTC.

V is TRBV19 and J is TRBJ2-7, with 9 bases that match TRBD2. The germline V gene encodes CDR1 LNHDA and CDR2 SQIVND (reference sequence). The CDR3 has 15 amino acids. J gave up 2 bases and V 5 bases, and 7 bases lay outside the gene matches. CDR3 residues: CASSLATSGTYEQYF. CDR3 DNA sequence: TGTGCCAGTAGTCTCGCGACTAGCGGAACCTACGAGCAGTACTTC. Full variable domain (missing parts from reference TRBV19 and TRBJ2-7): DGGITQSPKYLFRKEGQNVTLSCEQNLNHDAMYWYRQDPGQGLRLIYYSQIVNDFQKGDIAEGYSVSREKKESFPLTVTSAQKNPTAFYLCASSLATSGTYEQYFGPGTRLTVT.

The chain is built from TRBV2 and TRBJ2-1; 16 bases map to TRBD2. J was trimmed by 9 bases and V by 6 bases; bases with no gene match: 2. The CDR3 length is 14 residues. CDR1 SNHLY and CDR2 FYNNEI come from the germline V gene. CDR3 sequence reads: CASRGLAGGPEQFF. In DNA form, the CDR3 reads TGTGCCAGCAGGGGACTAGCGGGGGGGCCTGAGCAGTTCTTC.

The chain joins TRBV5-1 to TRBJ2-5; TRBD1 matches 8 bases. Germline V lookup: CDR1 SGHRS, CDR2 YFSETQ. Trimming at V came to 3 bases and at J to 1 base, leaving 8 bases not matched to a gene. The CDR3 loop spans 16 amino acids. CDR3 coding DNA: TGCGCCAGCAGCTCCGTTCCCCAGGGGGCCCAAGAGACCCAGTACTTC. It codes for CASSSVPQGAQETQYF.

The CDR3: CASSFSGDTYEQYF. For the CDR3, the DNA is TGCGCCAGCAGCTTTTCAGGGGATACCTACGAGCAGTACTTC. The V gene is TRBV4-3, the J gene TRBJ2-7; perhaps TRBD1 as D (6 bases). The length of the CDR3 is 14 residues. Looked up from germline, CDR1 is LGHNA and CDR2 is YSLEER. The V gene lost 5 bases and the J gene lost 2 bases, with 13 bases spanning the gap.

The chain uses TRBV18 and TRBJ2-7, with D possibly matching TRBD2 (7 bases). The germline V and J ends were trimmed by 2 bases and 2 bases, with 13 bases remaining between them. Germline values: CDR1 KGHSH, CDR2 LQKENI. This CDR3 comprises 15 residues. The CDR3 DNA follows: TGTGCCAGCTCACCAGTTGGCGGGGGCCCCTACGAGCAGTACTTC. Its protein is CASSPVGGGPYEQYF.

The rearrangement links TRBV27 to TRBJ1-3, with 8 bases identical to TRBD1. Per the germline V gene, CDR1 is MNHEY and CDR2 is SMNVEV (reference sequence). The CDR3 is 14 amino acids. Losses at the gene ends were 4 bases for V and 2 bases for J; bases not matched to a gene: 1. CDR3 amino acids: CASSSTGAGNTIYF. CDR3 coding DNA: TGTGCCAGCAGTTCGACAGGGGCTGGAAACACCATATATTTT.

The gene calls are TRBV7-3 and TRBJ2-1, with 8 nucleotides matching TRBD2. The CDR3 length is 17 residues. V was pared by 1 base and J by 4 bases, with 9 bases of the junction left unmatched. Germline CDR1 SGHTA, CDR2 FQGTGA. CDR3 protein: CASSLKAGDLMYNEQFF. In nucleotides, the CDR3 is TGTGCCAGCAGCTTAAAAGCGGGGGACCTTATGTACAATGAGCAGTTCTTC.

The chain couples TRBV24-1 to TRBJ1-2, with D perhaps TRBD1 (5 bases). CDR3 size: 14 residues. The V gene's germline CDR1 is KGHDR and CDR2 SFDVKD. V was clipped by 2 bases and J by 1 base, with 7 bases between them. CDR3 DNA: TGTGCCACCAGTGATTGGGGGTTTAACTATGGCTACACCTTC. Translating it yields CATSDWGFNYGYTF.

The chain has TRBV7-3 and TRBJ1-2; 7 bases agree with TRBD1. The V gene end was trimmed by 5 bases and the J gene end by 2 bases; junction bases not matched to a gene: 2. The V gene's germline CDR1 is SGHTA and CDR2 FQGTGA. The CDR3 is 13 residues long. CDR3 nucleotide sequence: TGTGCCAGCAGCCTGGGACAGAACTATGGCTACACCTTC. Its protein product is CASSLGQNYGYTF. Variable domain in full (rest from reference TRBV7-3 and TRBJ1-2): GAGVSQTPSNKVTEKGKYVELRCDPISGHTALYWYRQSLGQGPEFLIYFQGTGAADDSGLPNDRFFAVRPEGSVSTLKIQRTERGDSAVYLCASSLGQNYGYTFGSGTRLTVV.